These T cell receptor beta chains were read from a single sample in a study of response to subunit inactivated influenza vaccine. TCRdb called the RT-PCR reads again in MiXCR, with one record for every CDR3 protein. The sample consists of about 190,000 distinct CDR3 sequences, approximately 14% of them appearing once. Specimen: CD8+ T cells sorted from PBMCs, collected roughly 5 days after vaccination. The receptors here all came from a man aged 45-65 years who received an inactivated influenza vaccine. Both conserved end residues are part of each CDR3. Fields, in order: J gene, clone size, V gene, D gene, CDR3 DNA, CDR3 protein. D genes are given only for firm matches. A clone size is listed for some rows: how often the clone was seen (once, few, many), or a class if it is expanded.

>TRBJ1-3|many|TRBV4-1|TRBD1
TGCGCCAGCAGCCAAGTGGACAGGGGGCTCGGAAACACCATATATTTT
CASSQVDRGLGNTIYF
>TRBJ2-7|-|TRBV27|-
TGTGCCAGCAGTCCATTCCCCTCGAGGGAGAGGGGAGAGCAGTACTTC
CASSPFPSRERGEQYF
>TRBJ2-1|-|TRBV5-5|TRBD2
TGTGCCAGCAGCTTGGGACCCCGACTAGCGGGGGATTACAATGAGCAGTTCTTC
CASSLGPRLAGDYNEQFF
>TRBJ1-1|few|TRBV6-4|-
TGTGCCAGCAGGAAGGGGTTGAACACTGAAGCTTTCTTT
CASRKGLNTEAFF
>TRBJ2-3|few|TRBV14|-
TGTGCCAGCAGCCAAGAATCTCGGTGGCATACGCAGTATTTT
CASSQESRWHTQYF
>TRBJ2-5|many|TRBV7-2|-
TGTGCCAGCAGCTCAGGACTTGGGCCAGAGACCCAGTACTTC
CASSSGLGPETQYF
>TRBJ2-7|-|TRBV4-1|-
TGCGCCAGCAGCCAAATACAGAGCTCCTACGAGCAGTACTTC
CASSQIQSSYEQYF
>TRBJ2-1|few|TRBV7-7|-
TGTGCCAGCAGCTTAGATTCCCGGGGGCGCGTGCAGTTCTTC
CASSLDSRGRVQFF
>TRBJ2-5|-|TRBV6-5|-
TGTGCCAGCAGTTACTCGGAAGGTTCAGAGACCCAGTACTTC
CASSYSEGSETQYF
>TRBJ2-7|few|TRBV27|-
TGTGCCAGCAGCCAATACCAGGGTTCCTACGAGCAGTACTTC
CASSQYQGSYEQYF
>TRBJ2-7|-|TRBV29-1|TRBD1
TGCAGCGTAGCCTCGGGACAGGGCTACGAGCAGTACTTC
CSVASGQGYEQYF
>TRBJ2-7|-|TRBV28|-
TGTGCCAGCAGTTTTGCTAGAAGCGCCTACGAGCAGTACTTC
CASSFARSAYEQYF
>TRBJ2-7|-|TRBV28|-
TGTGCCAGCAGTTTAAACACAGGGATCCACGAGCAGTACTTC
CASSLNTGIHEQYF
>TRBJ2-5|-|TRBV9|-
TGTGCCAGCAGCGTAGGGGGGGCGTGGGAGACCCAGTACTTC
CASSVGGAWETQYF
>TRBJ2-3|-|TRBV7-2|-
TGTGCCAGCAGCTCCCCCGGGCGGGCCGCCTCCACAGATACGCAGTATTTT
CASSSPGRAASTDTQYF
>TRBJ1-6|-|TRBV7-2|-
TGTGCCAGCAGCTTAGGGGCAGGGGAACGGTCACCCCTCCACTTT
CASSLGAGERSPLHF
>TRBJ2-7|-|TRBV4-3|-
TGCGCCAGCAGCCACGAAAACGGCGGGGAGCAGTACTTC
CASSHENGGEQYF
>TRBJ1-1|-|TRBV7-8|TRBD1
TGTGCCAGCAGCCTCCTCGGACAGGGGAACACTGAAGCTTTCTTT
CASSLLGQGNTEAFF
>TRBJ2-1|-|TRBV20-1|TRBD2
TGCAGTTCTAGGGCGGGAGGGTACAATGAGCAGTTCTTC
CSSRAGGYNEQFF
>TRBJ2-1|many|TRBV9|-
TGTGCCAGCAGCGTAGCAGCTAGCGAAGCCTACAATGAGCAGTTCTTC
CASSVAASEAYNEQFF
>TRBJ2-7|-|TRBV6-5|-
TGTGCCAGCAGTTACTTTCCCAGCTACGAGCAGTACTTC
CASSYFPSYEQYF
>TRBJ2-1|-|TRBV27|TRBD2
TGTGCCAGCAGTTTTATTCGGGCTAGCGGACCCAATGAGCAGTTCTTC
CASSFIRASGPNEQFF
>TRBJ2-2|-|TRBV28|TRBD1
TGTGCCAGCAGATCGGACAGGGGGAACACCGGGGAGCTGTTTTTT
CASRSDRGNTGELFF
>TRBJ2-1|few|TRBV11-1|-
TGTGCCAGCAGCTTAGGACCGAGCGCCTACAATGAGCAGTTCTTC
CASSLGPSAYNEQFF
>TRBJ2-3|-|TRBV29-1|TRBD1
TGCAGCGTCGCACGGACAGGGAGGAAGACAGATACGCAGTATTTT
CSVARTGRKTDTQYF
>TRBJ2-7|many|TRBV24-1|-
TGTGCCACCAGTGATTCCCCGACGGGCATACTCTCCTACGAGCAGTACTTC
CATSDSPTGILSYEQYF
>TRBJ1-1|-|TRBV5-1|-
TGCGCCAGCAGCTTGAGGGGGGGTTCTGAAGCTTTCTTT
CASSLRGGSEAFF
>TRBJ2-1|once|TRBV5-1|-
TGCGCCAGCAGCTTGGTTCGGGATTATGAGCAGTTCTTC
CASSLVRDYEQFF
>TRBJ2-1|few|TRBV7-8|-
TGTGCCAGCAGCTTAGACCCAGGGGGGGAGAGGAATGAGCAGTTCTTC
CASSLDPGGERNEQFF
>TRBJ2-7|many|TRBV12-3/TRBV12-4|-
TGTGCCAGTCCGGGCCCCAGGGACGACGAGCAGTACTTC
CASPGPRDDEQYF
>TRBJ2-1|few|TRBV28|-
TGTGCCAGCAGTCCAGTCCTTAATGAGCAGTTCTTC
CASSPVLNEQFF
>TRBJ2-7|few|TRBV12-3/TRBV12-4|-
TGTGCCAGCAGTTTAGGCAGCGATCGATACGAGCAGTACTTC
CASSLGSDRYEQYF
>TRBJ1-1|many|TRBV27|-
TGTGCCAGCAGCATGGGTCTCGGGAACACTGAAGCTTTCTTT
CASSMGLGNTEAFF
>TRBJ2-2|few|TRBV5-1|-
TGCGCCAGCAGCTTGTATCGGAGGGCGGTCACCGGGGAGCTGTTTTTT
CASSLYRRAVTGELFF
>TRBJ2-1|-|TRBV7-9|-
TGTGCCAGCAGCGAGACCCCTGAGCAGTTCTTC
CASSETPEQFF